This is a list of T cell receptor beta chains from one sample in a study of CD8+CD57+ T cells in acquired aplastic anemia. TCRdb re-called the reads with MiXCR, one entry per CDR3 protein. The sample has 200,000 to 300,000 distinct CDR3 sequences; approximately 86% are singletons. Input material: sorted CD4+, CD8+, or CD8+CD57+ T cells (not recorded which) from PBMCs. The receptors come from a human donor with aplastic anemia. CDR3s include the opening cysteine and the closing phenylalanine or tryptophan. The D gene is left open where the match is weak. A row's size may be missing; if present it is once, few, many or a size class.

V gene: TRBV5-4; clone size: NA; J gene: TRBJ1-2; CDR3 length: 14; D gene: NA; CDR3 DNA: TGTGCCAGCAGCTTTACTAGCGGCAACTATGGCTACACCTTC; CDR3 protein: CASSFTSGNYGYTF
V gene: TRBV7-9; clone size: NA; J gene: TRBJ2-1; CDR3 length: 15; D gene: TRBD2; CDR3 DNA: TGTGCCAGCAGGGTGGTAAGCGGGGGGGGGAATGAGCAGTTCTTC; CDR3 protein: CASRVVSGGGNEQFF
V gene: TRBV2; clone size: NA; J gene: TRBJ2-7; CDR3 length: 14; D gene: NA; CDR3 DNA: TGTGCCAGCGGTACGACAGGAGGCTCTCAGGAGCAGTACTTC; CDR3 protein: CASGTTGGSQEQYF
V gene: TRBV7-9; clone size: NA; J gene: TRBJ1-1; CDR3 length: 15; D gene: NA; CDR3 DNA: TGTGCCAGCAGCTTAGTTCAGACCAGGAACAATGAAGCTTTCTTT; CDR3 protein: CASSLVQTRNNEAFF
V gene: TRBV5-8; clone size: NA; J gene: TRBJ1-6; CDR3 length: 14; D gene: NA; CDR3 DNA: TGTGCCAGCAGCTTAGAGATCAGGGTAAAACCCCTCCACTTT; CDR3 protein: CASSLEIRVKPLHF
V gene: TRBV7-2; clone size: NA; J gene: TRBJ2-3; CDR3 length: 14; D gene: TRBD1; CDR3 DNA: TGTGCCAGCAGCTCAGGGGACAGGGGCTTGGACTATGGCTTT; CDR3 protein: CASSSGDRGLDYGF
V gene: TRBV20-1; clone size: once; J gene: TRBJ1-5; CDR3 length: 10; D gene: NA; CDR3 DNA: TGCAGTGCTAGAGATCGGTACGAGCAGTTT; CDR3 protein: CSARDRYEQF
V gene: TRBV9; clone size: many; J gene: TRBJ1-2; CDR3 length: 15; D gene: NA; CDR3 DNA: TGTGCCAGCAGCGGGGGGGACGGGCTCGTATATGGCTACACCTTC; CDR3 protein: CASSGGDGLVYGYTF
V gene: TRBV2; clone size: NA; J gene: TRBJ1-2; CDR3 length: 13; D gene: NA; CDR3 DNA: TGTGCCAGCAGCCGCGACAGTGGGTACGGCTACACCTTC; CDR3 protein: CASSRDSGYGYTF
V gene: TRBV9; clone size: NA; J gene: TRBJ1-1; CDR3 length: 15; D gene: NA; CDR3 DNA: TGTGCCAGCAGCTTAGATGTCTATGCGCTCACGAACACTTTCTTT; CDR3 protein: CASSLDVYALTNTFF
V gene: TRBV15; clone size: few; J gene: TRBJ2-7; CDR3 length: 14; D gene: NA; CDR3 DNA: TGTGCCACCAGCGGCCGGGGCCTCGCCTTTGAACAGTACTTC; CDR3 protein: CATSGRGLAFEQYF
V gene: TRBV10-3; clone size: NA; J gene: TRBJ1-3; CDR3 length: 14; D gene: NA; CDR3 DNA: TGTGCCATCACAGGCACTCGCTCTGGAAACACCATATATTTT; CDR3 protein: CAITGTRSGNTIYF
V gene: TRBV7-8; clone size: NA; J gene: TRBJ2-3; CDR3 length: 14; D gene: NA; CDR3 DNA: TGTGCCAGCAGCCTAGAGGGAGGTCCCGAGGCGAAGTATTTT; CDR3 protein: CASSLEGGPEAKYF
V gene: TRBV10-3; clone size: NA; J gene: TRBJ1-1; CDR3 length: 17; D gene: TRBD1; CDR3 DNA: TGTGTCATCAGTGGTAGGACAGGGGGAAGTTCGAACACTGAAGCTTTCTTT; CDR3 protein: CVISGRTGGSSNTEAFF
V gene: TRBV11-3; clone size: once; J gene: TRBJ2-2; CDR3 length: 16; D gene: NA; CDR3 DNA: TGTGCCAGCAGCACGGGGCTCGGGACATCCGCCGGGGAGCTGTTTTTT; CDR3 protein: CASSTGLGTSAGELFF
V gene: TRBV5-5; clone size: NA; J gene: TRBJ1-2; CDR3 length: 13; D gene: NA; CDR3 DNA: TGTGCCAGCAGTGAATTTGTGACAGGTGGCTACACCTTC; CDR3 protein: CASSEFVTGGYTF
V gene: TRBV7-2; clone size: NA; J gene: TRBJ2-3; CDR3 length: 17; D gene: NA; CDR3 DNA: TGTGCCAGCAGCTTGTCACCGGCCACCGAGTACACAGATACGCAGTATTTT; CDR3 protein: CASSLSPATEYTDTQYF
V gene: TRBV6-2/TRBV6-3; clone size: NA; J gene: TRBJ2-3; CDR3 length: 14; D gene: TRBD1; CDR3 DNA: TGTGCCAGTAGGGGGACAGGGCATACAGATACGCAGTATTTT; CDR3 protein: CASRGTGHTDTQYF
V gene: TRBV19; clone size: NA; J gene: TRBJ2-3; CDR3 length: 13; D gene: NA; CDR3 DNA: TGTGCCAGTAGGAGACGGGGCGCACAGACGCAGTATTTT; CDR3 protein: CASRRRGAQTQYF
V gene: TRBV9; clone size: NA; J gene: TRBJ1-5; CDR3 length: 15; D gene: NA; CDR3 DNA: TGTGCCACCAGCGGAGGGTCAGATACGCAGTATTTTCAGCATTTT; CDR3 protein: CATSGGSDTQYFQHF